The clone carrying this T cell receptor beta chain was recorded a few times. A read error may account for a junction end that differs from germline. The data belong to a study of T cells in Graves' hyperthyroidism and ophthalmopathy. Amplification of TCR beta CDR3 regions used RNA as the template. An initial round of RT-PCR targeting the TCR CDR3 relied on the HTBI primer set. TCRdb passed the multiplex PCR reads through MiXCR, listing each CDR3 protein once. The sample lists hundreds of thousands of distinct CDR3 sequences; 15% to 20% were seen once. The CDR3 loop spans 15 amino acids. Looked up from germline, CDR1 is SGHAT and CDR2 is FQNNGV.

The sample taken for sequencing was blood. This rearrangement joins TRBV11-2 to TRBJ2-3; possibly TRBD1 for D (6 bases). This receptor was taken from a woman aged 18-35 years with Graves' hyperthyroidism. In DNA, the CDR3 is TGTGCCAACAGCTTCGCCGACAGGACGGCAGATACGCAGTATTTT. Protein product: CANSFADRTADTQYF.